In its sample, the clone carrying this TCR beta chain was seen a few times. What it binds is unknown. TCRdb processed the 5' RACE reads anew with MiXCR; each CDR3 protein has one entry. The sample shows about 340,000 distinct CDR3 sequences, around 12% of them seen only once. The data are from a study of T cells after yellow fever vaccination. Study findings and constraints: Compared with primary, the secondary response was weaker and peaked at day 5, not 15.

V lost 2 bases and J 3 bases, leaving 17 bases between the germline ends. CDR3 length equals 16 residues. Germline CDR1 reads KGHSH; CDR2 reads LQKENI. The chain employs TRBV18 and TRBJ2-7; the D gene is possibly TRBD1 (7 bases). This TCR came from a man aged 18 to 30 who received the YFV17D yellow fever vaccine. This sample comprised CD4+ T cells sorted from PBMCs, obtained 15 days after the yellow fever booster vaccination. Written as DNA, the CDR3 is TGTGCCAGCTCACCAGGTGGGCCAGGGGGGTTCTACGAGCAGTACTTC. Amino acid sequence: CASSPGGPGGFYEQYF.